This TCR beta chain derives from a study of radiation and T cells in renal cell carcinoma. Worth noting for this clone: Its target is unknown.

The germline CDR1 and CDR2 sequences are PRHDT and FYEKMQ (reference sequence). The V end was cut by 1 base, the J end by 0 bases, with 13 bases between. The CDR3 is 17 amino acids. Findings and limits, study-wide: From baseline, blood top tumor clonotypes peaked at 2 weeks post-radiation.

As for time point: baseline pretreatment blood. Treatment described: 15 Gy SBRT to primary tumor, nephrectomy 4 weeks later. TCRdb keeps only in-frame clones here, not all; method: immunoSEQ multiplex PCR. The profile shows around 94,000 clones, 75% to 90% of them singletons. The V call is TRBV13, the J call TRBJ1-5; D call uncertain. Sequencing used blood, obtained from a patient whose treatment included radiotherapy and nephrectomy. This sequence originates from a man between 50 and 59 years old with renal cell carcinoma. The CDR3 reads CASSLDAFCYSNQPQHF. The CDR3 DNA reads as TGTGCCAGCAGCTTAGACGCTTTCTGTTATAGCAATCAGCCCCAGCATTTT.